Sequencing of this T cell receptor (beta chain) was carried out in a study of human T cells and chemical hapten exposure (dated by TCRdb to the early 2020s). Some background on the complete study: For sensitization, 2% DPC in acetone was applied to a 2 cm by 2 cm area of upper inner arm skin. Patients additionally received weekly therapeutic DPC doses to the scalp throughout the roughly 26-week study period. Patch testing on the upper back used Finn chambers containing 0.01% DPC, with scoring done after 6 days according to International Contact Dermatitis Research Group standards. Most of the patients in the cohort were female, and the cohort covered alopecia areata with under or over 50% scalp involvement, alopecia totalis and alopecia universalis. Libraries were combined into a pool for sequencing, and differences in TCR yield between samples came mainly from small differences in library volumes within the pool. In alopecia patients, the study followed how the peripheral blood TCR repertoire changed in vivo over primary and secondary sensitization to diphenylcyclopropenone (DPC), a hapten. Blood samples were taken from patients before sensitization (week 0) and at 2, 6 and about 24 weeks after DPC sensitization. For TCR sequencing, blood came from 25 to 35 alopecia patients at anywhere from one to four time points (pre-sensitization, 2, 6 and 24 weeks).

Comments on this clonotype: The clone's antigen remains unknown. Per-nucleotide qualities are absent, and no much larger clonotype sits a single base away.

Receptor amplification or capture employed RACE. TCRdb records NextSeq 500 as the sequencer. During library preparation, unique molecular identifiers were attached to individual cDNA molecules so that TCRs could be counted in a quantitative, reproducible way. Each blood RNA sample was used to sequence both TCR alpha and TCR beta chains. From the authors' description of their analysis: The median number of TCRs per sample was approximately 96,000, ranging from roughly 20,000 to 700,000. The Decombinator software suite was used to annotate the V, J and CDR3 of the TCR reads. For PS versus PT1 abundance plots, all samples were subsampled to the same number of TCRs (28,000). TCRs were defined as expanded if absent before sensitization and observed at least eight times at the 2-week time point. TCRdb took the public reads, trimmed them with fastp at Q25, ran MiXCR for clone calling and kept in-frame beta chains. When rows share a CDR3 protein, they turn into one entry using the most common DNA and genes. Here the V and J calls rest on TCRdb's processing, not on the authors' analysis. This sample holds about 80,000 distinct CDR3 sequences; 14% were observed only once. The ten largest clones add up to roughly 4.6% of the sample.

The study at large found these results: A positive correlation was found between the number of PT1 expanded TCRs and patch test score, with significance reached at thresholds 8, 16 and 32 but not 4. Repeated subsampling changed both the strength of the expansion versus patch-test correlation and the threshold at which the correlation became significant. Alopecia, a presumed autoimmune disease, was present in all patients, so the immune response of the patients might differ from that of healthy individuals. The number of TCRs above 1 in 1000 frequency did not change with DPC sensitization; there was no evidence of global repertoire structure alterations. Significantly more large CDR3 similarity clusters were formed by expanded TCRs than by pre-sensitization or healthy control sets, consistent with antigen-driven responses.

In light of the paper, this sample's time point label describes: pre-sensitization, week 0. The treatment or condition label here, explained by the study, means: therapeutic diphenylcyclopropenone sensitization with weekly scalp DPC. At every patch-test visit, the blood draw took place before the patch test was put on. Patients were considered eligible if aged 18 to 70, diagnosed with alopecia and deemed suitable for DPC therapy, and patients were excluded if pregnant. Total RNA was isolated from unfractionated whole blood collected in Tempus Blood RNA tubes. The cysteine opens and the phenylalanine closes a CDR3 of 15 amino acids. Just CDR3 DNA is preserved here, 45 bases in frame from base 1. Germline trimming amounts to 2 bases on V and 2 bases on J, with 4 as the count of junction bases outside the gene matches.

The chain was built from TRBV12-3 or TRBV12-4 and TRBJ2-7; TRBD2 lines up with 9 middle nucleotides. The sequence came from a woman between 50 and 59 years old with alopecia areata. Some clones in this sample may be carry-over from other donors' samples. The sequencing used whole blood, collected in connection with sensitization to the hapten diphenylcyclopropenone (DPC). The nucleotide sequence is given as TGTGCCAGCAGTTTATCGGCTAGCGGGACCTACGAGCAGTACTTC. This gives the protein CASSLSASGTYEQYF.